These 19 T cell receptor beta chains came from one sample sequenced in a study of identical twins. TCRdb reprocessed the 5' RACE reads with MiXCR, giving one entry per CDR3 protein. The sample records about 150,000 distinct CDR3 sequences, 3% to 4.5% being singletons. Source material: memory T cells sorted from blood. These receptors originate from a man aged 18 to 30 in good health.

This clonotype occurred many times. V gene TRBV9 combines with J gene TRBJ2-5, with 8 nucleotides matching TRBD1. Trimming removed 4 bases from V and 5 bases from J; junction bases left unmatched: 10. This CDR3 spans 15 amino acids. Per germline, CDR1 SGDLS and CDR2 YYNGEE. The CDR3 protein is CASSLGQGDFETQYF. In DNA, the CDR3 is TGTGCCAGCAGCCTTGGACAGGGAGACTTTGAGACCCAGTACTTC.

This clonotype was seen a few times. The chain joins TRBV19 to TRBJ2-3, with TRBD1 as a possible D gene (6 bases). The germline V gene has CDR1 LNHDA and CDR2 SQIVND (reference sequence). V lost 7 bases and J 6 bases, leaving 20 bases between the germline ends. The CDR3 loop spans 15 amino acids. In DNA form, the CDR3 reads TGTGCCAGTACCCCCCCTAGGGGGAAATGGGATACGCAGTATTTT. This encodes CASTPPRGKWDTQYF.

In this sample, this clonotype turned up many times. The junction departs from germline at one end; a sequencing error may be responsible. The chain is built from TRBV2 and TRBJ1-2; D remains ambiguous. The CDR3 consists of 13 residues. Germline-derived CDR1 and CDR2 are SNHLY and FYNNEI. The CDR3 here is CASRDGASPNYTF. The CDR3 DNA reads as TGTGCCAGCCGTGACGGTGCCAGCCCCAACTACACCTTC.

The table lists this clonotype with many counts. Relative to the germline gene, one junction end is altered; a read error may explain this. The genes are TRBV7-2 and TRBJ2-2; 8 bases fit TRBD2. The CDR3 length is 16 residues. Looked up from germline, CDR1 is SGHTA and CDR2 is FQGNSA. CDR3 protein: CASSRTARGATEELFF. The CDR3 DNA reads as TGTGCCAGCAGCCGAACGGCGCGGGGGGCCACCGAGGAGCTGTTTTTT.

A note on this clonotype: This sequence may be a read error, since a much larger clone differs from it by one base. The CDR3 bases are TGTGCCATCAGCTCCCCATACGGGTTGGGGCAGTTCTTC. It is translated as CAISSPYGLGQFF. This chain links TRBV7-2 with TRBJ2-1; D not resolved. The CDR3 consists of 13 residues. Germline V gene data show CDR1 as SGHTA and CDR2 as FQGNSA.

This clonotype was observed at least ten times. This chain uses TRBV4-2 with TRBJ1-1; 7 positions match TRBD1. Trimming at V came to 1 base and at J to 4 bases, leaving 3 bases not matched to a gene. This CDR3 spans 14 amino acids. Germline loops: CDR1 LGHNA, CDR2 YNFKEQ. The CDR3 loop reads CASSQGTGVTEAFF. The CDR3 bases are TGTGCCAGCAGCCAAGGAACAGGGGTCACTGAAGCTTTCTTT.

The rearrangement links TRBV19 to TRBJ2-7; D not resolved. Germline V gene data show CDR1 as LNHDA and CDR2 as SQIVND (reference sequence). CDR3 length equals 14 residues. The V end was cut by 9 bases, the J end by 0 bases, with 15 bases between. CDR3 in amino acids: CASALDGSSYEQYF. As DNA, the CDR3 is TGTGCCAGCGCCTTGGACGGAAGCTCCTACGAGCAGTACTTC.

This clonotype appeared many times. J is TRBJ2-4 and V is TRBV20-1; a possible D gene is TRBD2 (5 bases). V dropped 6 bases and J dropped 4 bases, with 13 bases sitting between them. The CDR3 runs to 13 residues. Germline V lookup: CDR1 DFQATT, CDR2 SNEGSKA (reference sequence). Here the CDR3 reads CSAPGIKKNIQYF. The CDR3 nucleotides are TGCAGTGCACCGGGAATTAAGAAAAACATTCAGTACTTC.

As regards this clonotype: Just one base apart from a much larger clone, this may be a read error. The chain joins TRBV7-3 to TRBJ1-1, with D perhaps matching TRBD1 (6 bases). Per the germline V gene, CDR1 is SGHTA and CDR2 is FQGTGA. This CDR3 comprises 14 residues. The germline V and J ends were trimmed by 5 bases and 1 base, with 11 bases remaining between them. The CDR3 region has the DNA TGTGCCAGCAGCCCACAGGGACGGAACACTGAAGCTTTCTTT. It yields the protein CASSPQGRNTEAFF.

This clonotype was observed many times. V usage is TRBV30 and J usage is TRBJ1-1; D is perhaps TRBD1 (5 bases). Germline values: CDR1 GTSNPN, CDR2 SVGIG (reference sequence). The V gene lost 4 bases and the J gene lost 7 bases, with 10 bases spanning the gap. This CDR3 spans 11 amino acids. DNA for the CDR3: TGTGCCTGGACAACAGGCCGTGAAGCTTTCTTT. The encoded protein is CAWTTGREAFF.

This clonotype appeared a few times. The V and J genes are TRBV7-2 and TRBJ2-1; either TRBD1 or TRBD2 may fit D (5 bases each). Germline V gives CDR1 SGHTA, CDR2 FQGNSA. The V and J ends lost 2 bases and 7 bases respectively, with 18 bases between them. The CDR3 covers 16 residues. This CDR3 is CASSLRDGAYSNEQFF. CDR3 nucleotides: TGTGCCAGCAGCTTACGTGACGGGGCTTACTCGAATGAGCAGTTCTTC.

This clonotype was recorded once. J is TRBJ2-7 and V is TRBV4-3, with 9 bases fitting TRBD1. The CDR3 has 14 amino acids. Trimming removed 2 bases from V and 2 bases from J; junction bases left unmatched: 1. Germline assignment: CDR1 LGHNA and CDR2 YSLEER. The CDR3 DNA reads as TGCGCCAGCAGCCAAACAGGGGGCGCCTACGAGCAGTACTTC. It specifies CASSQTGGAYEQYF.

This clonotype appeared many times. The rearrangement joins TRBV11-2 to TRBJ2-1; 7 nucleotides align to TRBD2. The CDR3 covers 16 residues. The V gene's germline CDR1 is SGHAT and CDR2 FQNNGV. V lost 1 base and J lost 8; bases outside the gene matches: 11. CDR3 amino acids: CASSLGVREYLDEQFF. In DNA form, the CDR3 reads TGTGCCAGCAGCTTAGGGGTGCGGGAGTATTTGGATGAGCAGTTCTTC. The full variable domain, completed using reference TRBV11-2 and TRBJ2-1, is EAGVAQSPRYKIIEKRQSVAFWCNPISGHATLYWYQQILGQGPKLLIQFQNNGVVDDSQLPKDRFSAERLKGVDSTLKIQPAKLEDSAVYLCASSLGVREYLDEQFFGPGTRLTVL.

This clonotype was seen more than once but under ten times. The CDR3: CASSRGQANTGELFF. DNA of the CDR3: TGTGCCAGCAGCAGGGGACAGGCGAACACCGGGGAGCTGTTTTTT. The chain links TRBV7-8 to TRBJ2-2, with 8 bases fitting TRBD1. The CDR3 is 15 amino acids. CDR1 and CDR2 from the germline V gene are SGHVS and FQNEAQ. V shed 5 bases, J shed 0 bases, and the junction held 2 bases outside the gene matches. The variable domain in full, with the rest retrieved from reference TRBV7-8 and TRBJ2-2, is GAGVSQSPRYKVAKRGQDVALRCDPISGHVSLFWYQQALGQGPEFLTYFQNEAQLDKSGLPSDRFFAERPEGSVSTLKIQRTQQEDSAVYLCASSRGQANTGELFFGEGSRLTVL.

This clonotype was recorded many times. This rearrangement joins TRBV9 to TRBJ2-1; 10 nucleotides align to TRBD2. J lost 5 bases, V lost 0 bases, and 5 bases had no gene match. The length of the CDR3 is 16 residues. The germline V gene has CDR1 SGDLS and CDR2 YYNGEE. The CDR3 loop reads CASSVEASGRDNEQFF. CDR3 DNA sequence: TGTGCCAGCAGCGTAGAGGCAAGCGGGAGGGACAATGAGCAGTTCTTC.

This clonotype was seen ten or more times. V and J are TRBV12-3 or TRBV12-4 and TRBJ2-3; D unclear. V gave up 5 bases and J gave up 2 bases, with 11 bases separating them. CDR3 length equals 14 residues. The CDR3 DNA follows: TGTGCCAGCAGTGTACCCTCGTTCACAGATACGCAGTATTTT. Translating it yields CASSVPSFTDTQYF.

The table lists this clonotype with many counts. The chain employs TRBV14 and TRBJ2-3; TRBD1 aligns across 7 bases. The CDR3 totals 14 residues. The J segment lost 4 bases and the V segment lost 2 bases, leaving 3 bases of the junction unmatched. Germline CDR1 and CDR2: SGHDN and FVKESK. CDR3: CASSQTTGADTQYF. The CDR3 DNA reads as TGTGCCAGCAGCCAAACAACAGGGGCAGATACGCAGTATTTT.

This clonotype was seen many times. The chain couples TRBV4-2 to TRBJ2-5; D gene ambiguous. V was pared by 5 bases and J by 1 base, with 11 bases between. The germline gives CDR1 LGHNA, CDR2 YNFKEQ. The CDR3 has 14 amino acids. CDR3 residues: CASSSVAGQETQYF. Written as DNA, the CDR3 is TGTGCCAGCAGCAGCGTAGCAGGCCAAGAGACCCAGTACTTC.

This clonotype was seen repeatedly, ten times or more. The genes are TRBV6-4 and TRBJ2-2; 13 bases map to TRBD2. With 5 bases clipped from V and 8 bases from J, the junction kept 23 bases outside the gene matches. This CDR3 contains 21 residues. CDR1 and CDR2 (germline): MRHNA, SNTAGT. The CDR3 nucleotides read TGTGCCAGCAGTCCGCAACATGGACTAGCGGGAGCGCGCCCCGTCGGGGGGGAGCTGTTTTTT. Translation gives CASSPQHGLAGARPVGGELFF.